This TCR beta chain was identified during a study of blood T cell repertoires in COVID-19. Study in general: Both acute and convalescent COVID-19 samples were obtained from the United States, Italy and Spain. From T cells, B-cell-depleted T cells, or PBMCs came the material, which was cDNA or gDNA.

The germline CDR1 and CDR2 sequences are SNHLY and FYNNEI. V was pared by 5 bases and J by 6 bases, with 4 bases of the junction left unmatched. This CDR3 is 15 amino acids long. Authors' data handling: Counts of nucleated cells, estimated from reference gene primer amplification, were obtained. Assay: immunoSEQ multiplex PCR; the TCRdb copy retains only in-frame clones and omits some. Clonal size and the V and J genes are those of that table, whereas D and trimming came from the DNA. The data contain about 54,000 clones, less than 95% of them singletons. This clone has just a few counts. The V and J genes are TRBV2 and TRBJ2-1; 13 bases line up with TRBD2. The clonotype was recovered from a woman between 40 and 55 years old with active COVID-19. The sample was peripheral blood. CDR3 amino acids: CASSRLAGGRNEQFF. The CDR3 DNA reads as TGTGCCAGCAGTCGACTAGCGGGGGGCCGCAATGAGCAGTTCTTC.